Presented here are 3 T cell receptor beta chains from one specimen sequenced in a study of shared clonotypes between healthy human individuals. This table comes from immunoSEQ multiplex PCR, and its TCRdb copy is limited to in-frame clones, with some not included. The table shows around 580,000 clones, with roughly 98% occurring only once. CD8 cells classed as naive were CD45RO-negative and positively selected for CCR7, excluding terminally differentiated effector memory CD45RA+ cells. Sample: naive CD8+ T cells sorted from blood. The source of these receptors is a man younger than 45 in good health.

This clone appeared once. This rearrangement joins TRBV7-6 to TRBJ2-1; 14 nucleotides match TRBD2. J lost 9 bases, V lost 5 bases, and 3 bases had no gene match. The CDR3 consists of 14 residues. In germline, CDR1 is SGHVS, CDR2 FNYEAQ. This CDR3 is CASSGLAGGGEQFF. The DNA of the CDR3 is TGTGCCAGCAGCGGACTAGCGGGAGGTGGTGAGCAGTTCTTC.

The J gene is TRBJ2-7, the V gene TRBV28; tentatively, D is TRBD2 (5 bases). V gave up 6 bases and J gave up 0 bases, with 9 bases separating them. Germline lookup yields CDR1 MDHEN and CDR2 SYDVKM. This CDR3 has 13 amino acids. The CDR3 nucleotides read TGTGCCAGCAGCCGGGGTAGCTCCTACGAGCAGTACTTC. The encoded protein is CASSRGSSYEQYF.

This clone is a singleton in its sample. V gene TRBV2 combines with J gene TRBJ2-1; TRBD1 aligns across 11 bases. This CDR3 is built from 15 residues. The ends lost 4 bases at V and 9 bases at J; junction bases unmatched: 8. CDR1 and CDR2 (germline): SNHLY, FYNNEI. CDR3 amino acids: CASSVPGQGVAEQFF. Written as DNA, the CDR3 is TGTGCCAGCAGTGTCCCGGGACAGGGGGTAGCTGAGCAGTTCTTC.